The TCR beta chain under discussion was sequenced for a study of cytomegalovirus exposure and HLA in healthy donors. Points on this clone: Its specificity is not known.

Per the germline V gene, CDR1 is MGHRA and CDR2 is YSYEKL. There are 15 residues in the CDR3. The V and J ends lost 3 bases and 0 bases, in that order; junction bases with no gene match: 4. General observations from the study: Previous analysis showed most TCR beta V segments were productive about 90% or about 30% of the time. Common viral pathogens (according to a later analysis) appeared linked to several of the most significant clusters. The study designated 150 or so TCR beta chains cytomegalovirus-associated.

The PCR used 60 Vbeta and 13 Jbeta primers. Clones were read by immunoSEQ multiplex PCR, and TCRdb kept only the in-frame ones, dropping some. The profile shows about 160,000 clones, around 76% of them singletons. The sequenced material came from PBMCs. The clonotype originates from a man aged 40-50 years in good health and CMV-seronegative. This rearrangement joins TRBV4-1 to TRBJ1-2; 7 nucleotides line up with TRBD1. The CDR3 DNA sequence: TGCGCCAGCAGCCATCCCGGGACAGCTAACTATGGCTACACCTTC. Translated, it gives CASSHPGTANYGYTF.